What follows are 28 T cell receptor beta chains derived from one specimen sequenced in a study of blood T cell repertoires in COVID-19. TCRdb's table, derived via immunoSEQ multiplex PCR, lists solely in-frame clones and lacks some. This table has tens of thousands of clones, around 81% appearing once. Input material: peripheral blood. The receptors were sampled from a woman in her seventies with acute or convalescent COVID-19.

This chain uses TRBV7-9 with TRBJ1-2; tentative D call: TRBD1 (6 bases). V was pared by 5 bases and J by 8 bases, with 9 bases between. Germline V gene data show CDR1 as SEHNR and CDR2 as FQNEAQ (reference sequence). CDR3 length equals 11 residues. CDR3 DNA sequence: TGTGCCAGCAGCGCCAGGGGAGGCTACACCTTC. Translating it yields CASSARGGYTF.

A note on this clone: Other DNA sequences in this specimen translate into the identical CDR3. This chain links TRBV12-3 or TRBV12-4 with TRBJ2-7; possible D gene TRBD1, 5 bases. The CDR3 is 12 residues long. V was pared by 2 bases and J by 3 bases, with 5 bases between. The chain's CDR3 is CASSLQGYEQYF. The CDR3 DNA is TGTGCCAGCAGTTTACAGGGCTACGAGCAGTACTTC.

This clone has just one count. The CDR3 region has the DNA TGTGCCAGCAGCTTGGGCCTCCAGCGGATCACAGATACGCAGTATTTT. Translated: CASSLGLQRITDTQYF. The chain uses TRBV11-3 and TRBJ2-3; tentative D call: TRBD2 (5 bases). The V gene's germline CDR1 is SGHNT and CDR2 YENEEA. V lost 3 bases, J lost 2 bases, and 15 bases lay in between. The CDR3 runs to 16 residues.

The chain is built from TRBV12-3 or TRBV12-4 and TRBJ1-6; D gene ambiguous. V was clipped by 8 bases and J by 7 bases, with 12 bases between them. The CDR3 totals 13 residues. The CDR3 coding sequence is TGTGCCAGCGGACTTAAGCCGAATTCACCCCTCCACTTT. It codes for CASGLKPNSPLHF.

CDR3 protein: CSAHSGNEQFF. DNA for the CDR3: TGCAGTGCTCACTCGGGGAATGAGCAGTTCTTC. The rearrangement joins TRBV20-1 to TRBJ2-1; maybe TRBD2 (5 bases). V shed 5 bases and J shed 7 bases, with 9 bases lying between them. CDR1 is DFQATT, CDR2 SNEGSKA, per germline (reference sequence). The CDR3 covers 11 residues.

The chain combines TRBV3-1 (or the pseudogene TRBV3-2) with TRBJ1-1; no definite D call. V was cut by 4 bases and J by 2 bases, with 14 bases left in between. The CDR3 is 15 amino acids. CDR1 and CDR2 from the germline V gene are LGHDT and YNNKEL (reference sequence). The CDR3 bases are TGTGCCAGCAGCCGATTCCGGGGAGCTAACACTGAAGCTTTCTTT. Its translation: CASSRFRGANTEAFF.

This chain connects TRBV19 to TRBJ1-3; 10 bases map to TRBD1. The CDR3 extends over 14 amino acids. J lost 4 bases, V lost 10 bases, and 7 bases had no gene match. CDR1 is LNHDA and CDR2 is SQIVND in the germline V gene (reference sequence). CDR3 DNA: TGTGCCATCCGGGACAGGGGTTTCGGAAACACCATATATTTT. It codes for CAIRDRGFGNTIYF.

In its sample, this clone was seen a few times. This chain joins TRBV5-1 and TRBJ2-3; 9 bases map to TRBD2. V dropped 4 bases and J dropped 2; count of bases not matched to a gene: 5. In germline, CDR1 is SGHRS, CDR2 YFSETQ. The CDR3 is 15 amino acids. CDR3 sequence reads: CASSEGLAITDTQYF. CDR3 nucleotides: TGCGCCAGCAGCGAGGGACTAGCAATCACAGATACGCAGTATTTT.

The chain is built from TRBV12-5 and TRBJ2-3; 10 bases map to TRBD2. The CDR3 spans 16 residues. V lost 5 bases to trimming and J lost 0 bases; unmatched junction nucleotides: 5. CDR1 and CDR2 (germline): LGHNT, FRNRAP. This CDR3 is CASGAPTSGSTDTQYF. DNA of the CDR3: TGTGCTAGTGGTGCGCCGACTAGCGGGAGCACAGATACGCAGTATTTT.

V is TRBV7-9 and J is TRBJ1-5, with 11 bases matching TRBD1. J was trimmed by 1 base and V by 3 bases; bases with no gene match: 11. Germline V gene lookup returns CDR1 SEHNR and CDR2 FQNEAQ (reference sequence). The CDR3 length is 19 residues. The CDR3 protein is CASSLGTGGPSRSNQPQHF. The DNA for the CDR3 is TGTGCCAGCAGCTTGGGGACAGGGGGGCCCTCGAGGAGCAATCAGCCCCAGCATTTT.

The chain is built from TRBV3-1 (or the pseudogene TRBV3-2) and TRBJ1-1, with D perhaps TRBD1 (5 bases). The germline CDR1 and CDR2 sequences are LGHDT and YNNKEL (reference sequence). The CDR3 totals 15 residues. V was trimmed by 4 bases and J by 2 bases, leaving 14 bases between them. This CDR3 reads CASSPGQAGNTEAFF. The CDR3 coding sequence is TGTGCCAGCAGCCCCGGACAAGCTGGTAACACTGAAGCTTTCTTT.

The table lists this clone with a few counts. This sequence joins TRBV6-2 or TRBV6-3 and TRBJ2-7; 9 bases agree with TRBD2. Germline loops: CDR1 MNHEY, CDR2 SVGEGT. V lost 3 bases to trimming and J lost 1 base; unmatched junction nucleotides: 4. The CDR3 has 15 residues. The CDR3 protein is CASSYRSGRSYEQYF. The CDR3 nucleotides are TGTGCCAGCAGTTATCGTAGCGGGAGATCCTACGAGCAGTACTTC.

The chain joins TRBV10-3 to TRBJ2-7; 10 bases are a match to TRBD1. With 0 bases clipped from V and 4 bases from J, the junction kept 6 bases outside the gene matches. Germline V gene lookup returns CDR1 ENHRY and CDR2 SYGVKD. The CDR3 runs to 16 residues. The CDR3 spells CAISESKRTGGYEQYF. CDR3 sequence (DNA): TGTGCCATCAGTGAGTCGAAGAGGACAGGGGGTTACGAGCAGTACTTC.

This CDR3 reads CASSKGRGSGNTIYF. CDR3 nucleotide sequence: TGTGCCAGCAGCAAAGGACGGGGCTCTGGAAACACCATATATTTT. The genes are TRBV7-3 and TRBJ1-3, with D unresolved. This CDR3 contains 15 residues. Germline loops: CDR1 SGHTA, CDR2 FQGTGA. V lost 5 bases and J 0 bases, leaving 11 bases between the germline ends.

This clone was counted between two and nine times. The rearrangement joins TRBV6-5 to TRBJ1-2; D uncertain. Germline lookup yields CDR1 MNHEY and CDR2 SVGAGI. The CDR3 runs 14 residues. V shed 8 bases and J shed 4 bases, with 17 bases lying between them. CDR3 sequence (DNA): TGTGCCAGCGCACTGCGGGGTATGGGCTATGGCTACACCTTC. It translates to CASALRGMGYGYTF.

The chain links TRBV27 to TRBJ1-2; 10 bases fit TRBD1. This CDR3 has 15 residues. The germline V gene encodes CDR1 MNHEY and CDR2 SMNVEV (reference sequence). The ends lost 5 bases at V and 2 bases at J; junction bases unmatched: 5. In DNA form, the CDR3 reads TGTGCCAGCAGTCCGACAGGGGGCGGAAACTATGGCTACACCTTC. Residues: CASSPTGGGNYGYTF.

The rearrangement uses TRBV11-3 and TRBJ1-1; the D gene is possibly TRBD1 (6 bases). This CDR3 is built from 15 residues. Germline CDR1 reads SGHNT; CDR2 reads YENEEA. Trimming left V 5 bases short and J 7 bases short, with 20 bases between. CDR3 sequence: CASSTPGTPIVEAFF. CDR3 sequence (DNA): TGTGCCAGCAGCACCCCCGGGACACCAATCGTTGAAGCTTTCTTT.

The V and J genes are TRBV5-1 and TRBJ2-7, with TRBD1 matching over 10 bases. CDR1 and CDR2 (germline): SGHRS, YFSETQ. This CDR3 is 15 amino acids long. V lost 1 base to trimming and J lost 9 bases; unmatched junction nucleotides: 10. CDR3 loop: CASSLTGTGARGQYF. The CDR3 nucleotides are TGCGCCAGCAGCTTGACCGGGACAGGGGCCAGGGGGCAGTACTTC.

This clone was seen only a few times. The chain combines TRBV27 with TRBJ2-3, with TRBD2 matching over 7 bases. V was clipped by 2 bases and J by 0 bases; unmatched bases: 11. The CDR3 runs 18 residues. The germline V gene encodes CDR1 MNHEY and CDR2 SMNVEV (reference sequence). The CDR3 region is CASSLRGRGSGSTDTQYF. DNA of the CDR3: TGTGCCAGCAGTTTAAGAGGTCGGGGTAGCGGGAGCACAGATACGCAGTATTTT.

This chain uses TRBV9 with TRBJ1-1, with a possible D match to TRBD1 (6 bases). CDR3 size: 16 residues. Germline V lookup: CDR1 SGDLS, CDR2 YYNGEE. Trimming cost V 4 bases and J 0 bases, with 16 bases left between them. CDR3 sequence (DNA): TGTGCCAGCAGCCCTCAGACAGGTCAGGTGAACACTGAAGCTTTCTTT. Translation gives CASSPQTGQVNTEAFF.

The V call is TRBV3-1 (or the pseudogene TRBV3-2), the J call TRBJ2-3, with 13 bases aligning to TRBD2. Germline V gene lookup returns CDR1 LGHDT and CDR2 YNNKEL (reference sequence). The CDR3 totals 18 residues. After removal of 1 base from V and 5 bases from J, the junction contained 9 bases not matched to a gene. DNA for the CDR3: TGTGCCAGCAGCCAAGTAAGAGGGACTAGCGGGATACAAGATACGCAGTATTTT. It specifies CASSQVRGTSGIQDTQYF.

V is TRBV27 and J is TRBJ2-1; 8 bases fit TRBD1. This CDR3 is built from 15 residues. Germline values: CDR1 MNHEY, CDR2 SMNVEV (reference sequence). Trimming at V came to 7 bases and at J to 7 bases, leaving 12 bases not matched to a gene. The CDR3 is CASTKGRQGANEQFF. For the CDR3, the DNA is TGTGCCAGCACCAAGGGTCGTCAGGGGGCAAATGAGCAGTTCTTC.

The V gene is TRBV5-1, the J gene TRBJ2-7; 12 positions match TRBD1. The CDR3 contains 16 residues. Unmatched junction bases numbered 7, after V lost 2 bases and J lost 4 bases. Germline V gene data show CDR1 as SGHRS and CDR2 as YFSETQ. The CDR3 spells CASSLGRDRGQYEQYF. CDR3 sequence (DNA): TGCGCCAGCAGCTTAGGCCGGGACAGGGGGCAGTACGAGCAGTACTTC. Full variable domain (remainder filled in from reference TRBV5-1 and TRBJ2-7): KAGVTQTPRYLIKTRGQQVTLSCSPISGHRSVSWYQQTPGQGLQFLFEYFSETQRNKGNFPGRFSGRQFSNSRSEMNVSTLELGDSALYLCASSLGRDRGQYEQYFGPGTRLTVT.

The chain employs TRBV5-4 and TRBJ2-1, with TRBD2 matching over 7 bases. Germline V gene lookup returns CDR1 SGHNT and CDR2 YYREEE (reference sequence). The CDR3 consists of 15 residues. J was trimmed by 4 bases and V by 1 base; bases with no gene match: 5. The CDR3 nucleotides read TGTGCCAGCAGCTTGCCGGGGGGAGGGTACAATGAGCAGTTCTTC. Translating it yields CASSLPGGGYNEQFF.

The count of this clone is one. The V gene is TRBV6-6, the J gene TRBJ2-5; 16 bases are a match to TRBD2. Trimming at V came to 5 bases and at J to 5 bases, leaving 11 bases not matched to a gene. Germline values: CDR1 MNHNY, CDR2 SVGAGI (reference sequence). This CDR3 is 18 amino acids long. This chain's CDR3 is CASSRRPGTSGRGETQYF. DNA for the CDR3: TGTGCCAGCAGTCGCCGTCCCGGGACTAGCGGGAGGGGGGAGACCCAGTACTTC.

The rearrangement links TRBV6-5 to TRBJ2-1; D remains unclear. The CDR3 covers 12 residues. Trimming took 8 bases from V and 3 from J, leaving 8 bases between them. Germline values: CDR1 MNHEY, CDR2 SVGAGI. CDR3 coding DNA: TGTGCCAGCGCCAGTGGCTACAATGAGCAGTTCTTC. It specifies CASASGYNEQFF.

This chain links TRBV5-1 with TRBJ2-3, with a weak D call TRBD2 (6 bases). The germline gives CDR1 SGHRS, CDR2 YFSETQ. CDR3 size: 15 residues. The V end was cut by 2 bases, the J end by 3 bases, with 13 bases between. The DNA for the CDR3 is TGCGCCAGCAGCTTCGGGACTCCGGGAACAGATACGCAGTATTTT. Translating it yields CASSFGTPGTDTQYF.

The J gene is TRBJ2-7, the V gene TRBV27, with TRBD2 matching 9 bases. The CDR3 is 14 amino acids. V dropped 6 bases and J dropped 6; count of bases not matched to a gene: 9. The germline gives CDR1 MNHEY, CDR2 SMNVEV (reference sequence). The CDR3 sequence: CASRPWREGREQYF. As DNA, the CDR3 is TGTGCCAGCAGGCCTTGGCGGGAGGGCCGCGAGCAGTACTTC.